Presented here are 14 T cell receptor beta chains from one specimen sequenced in a study of control samples from healthy donors and cancer patients. Here immunoSEQ multiplex PCR was the method, and the copy in TCRdb shows in-frame clones only, minus some. The data hold 140,000 to 150,000 clones, with roughly 93% observed a single time. Sequenced input: blood. These receptors all come from a man younger than 30 in good health.

The chain carries TRBV7-9 and TRBJ2-5; weak D call: TRBD2 (7 bases). There are 15 residues in the CDR3. The V gene's germline CDR1 is SEHNR and CDR2 FQNEAQ (reference sequence). Between the trimmed V and J ends, which lost 1 base and 2 bases, there was a span of 11 bases. The CDR3 region is CASSLGRGAQETQYF. The CDR3 DNA sequence: TGTGCCAGCAGCTTAGGCCGGGGGGCTCAAGAGACCCAGTACTTC.

The J gene is TRBJ1-1, the V gene TRBV3-1 (or the pseudogene TRBV3-2); maybe TRBD1 (5 bases). Between the trimmed V and J ends, which lost 4 bases and 2 bases, there was a span of 17 bases. CDR1 is LGHDT and CDR2 is YNNKEL in the germline V gene (reference sequence). The CDR3 contains 16 residues. The CDR3 DNA reads as TGTGCCAGCAGCCGGCTCGGGCTTCAGGGAAACACTGAAGCTTTCTTT. It encodes CASSRLGLQGNTEAFF.

This chain joins TRBV9 and TRBJ1-1; D unresolved. Germline CDR1 and CDR2: SGDLS and YYNGEE. V lost 4 bases, J lost 1 base, and 11 bases lay in between. The CDR3 has 14 amino acids. The CDR3, as DNA: TGTGCCAGCAGCCACCGTCTGGGGAACACTGAAGCTTTCTTT. Protein: CASSHRLGNTEAFF.

This clone came up once. The genes are TRBV10-3 and TRBJ1-1; no clear D gene. This CDR3 comprises 14 residues. The V gene's germline CDR1 is ENHRY and CDR2 SYGVKD. The V and J ends lost 4 bases and 2 bases respectively, with 11 bases between them. CDR3: CAISAEGENTEAFF. Here the CDR3 DNA reads TGTGCCATCAGTGCGGAGGGTGAAAACACTGAAGCTTTCTTT.

This sequence joins TRBV9 and TRBJ2-3; 7 bases are shared with TRBD2. The J segment lost 6 bases and the V segment lost 2 bases, leaving 9 bases of the junction unmatched. The CDR3 is 15 residues long. Germline assignment: CDR1 SGDLS and CDR2 YYNGEE. The CDR3 DNA follows: TGTGCCAGCAGCGTTCTTGAAGCGGGGATCGATACGCAGTATTTT. This sequence encodes CASSVLEAGIDTQYF.

This clone was counted a single time. This sequence joins TRBV28 and TRBJ1-2; D ambiguous. Germline lookup yields CDR1 MDHEN and CDR2 SYDVKM. The V and J ends lost 7 bases and 3 bases respectively, with 15 bases between them. The CDR3 sequence is 14 residues long. The CDR3 spells CASNWRVMDYGYTF. The DNA for the CDR3 is TGTGCCAGCAACTGGAGGGTTATGGACTATGGCTACACCTTC.

The chain recombines TRBV5-6 with TRBJ2-1; no clear D. V shed 3 bases and J shed 0 bases, with 16 bases lying between them. Per germline, CDR1 SGHDT and CDR2 YYEEEE. The CDR3 is 17 residues long. CDR3 loop: CASSSLKGQVSYNEQFF. CDR3 sequence (DNA): TGTGCCAGCAGCTCATTGAAAGGCCAAGTCTCCTACAATGAGCAGTTCTTC.

This clone appeared once. The CDR3: CAWTSTDTQYF. The CDR3 DNA is TGTGCCTGGACCAGCACAGATACGCAGTATTTT. This sequence joins TRBV30 and TRBJ2-3; no firm D call. CDR1 and CDR2 (germline): GTSNPN, SVGIG (reference sequence). V was clipped by 4 bases and J by 0 bases, with 2 bases between them. The CDR3 covers 11 residues.

The rearrangement joins TRBV27 to TRBJ2-7; 7 positions agree with TRBD1. V was clipped by 9 bases and J by 3 bases; unmatched bases: 2. The CDR3 totals 11 residues. Germline values: CDR1 MNHEY, CDR2 SMNVEV (reference sequence). Here the CDR3 reads CASRTGYEQYF. The CDR3 nucleotides are TGTGCCAGTAGGACAGGCTACGAGCAGTACTTC.

This clone was recorded only once. At one end, the junction sequence differs from germline, possibly due to a read error. The V call is TRBV7-7, the J call TRBJ2-1; 7 bases fit TRBD1. The CDR3 is made up of 15 amino acids. Germline CDR1 reads SSHAT; CDR2 reads FNYEAQ (reference sequence). CDR3 in DNA: TGTGCTAGCAGCCCCGGGACAGCCTCCTACAATGAGCAGTTCTTC. The encoded protein is CASSPGTASYNEQFF.

The chain uses TRBV11-2 and TRBJ1-2, with D possibly matching TRBD1 (5 bases). The CDR3 runs 14 residues. V shed 8 bases and J shed 4 bases, with 17 bases lying between them. Germline CDR1 reads SGHAT; CDR2 reads FQNNGV. In DNA form, the CDR3 reads TGTGCCAGCTCCCCTCGATTCAGGGCCTATGGCTACACCTTC. Its protein is CASSPRFRAYGYTF.

The rearrangement joins TRBV5-1 to TRBJ2-3; TRBD2 might be the D (5 bases). Germline CDR1 SGHRS, CDR2 YFSETQ. This CDR3 region has 12 residues. V dropped 8 bases and J dropped 6 bases, with 13 bases sitting between them. The CDR3 protein is CASSLGFDTQYF. The CDR3 coding sequence is TGCGCCAGTTCACTAGGCTTCGATACGCAGTATTTT. The full variable domain, with the rest looked up from reference TRBV5-1 and TRBJ2-3, is KAGVTQTPRYLIKTRGQQVTLSCSPISGHRSVSWYQQTPGQGLQFLFEYFSETQRNKGNFPGRFSGRQFSNSRSEMNVSTLELGDSALYLCASSLGFDTQYFGPGTRLTVL.

This clone is a singleton in its sample. V usage is TRBV5-5 and J usage is TRBJ2-6; no definite D call. The CDR3 runs to 16 residues. The V end lost 4 bases, the J end lost 0 bases, and 11 bases lay between the germline ends. The germline V gene has CDR1 SGHKS and CDR2 YYEKEE (reference sequence). As DNA, the CDR3 is TGTGCCAGCAGCGGGCTGACGGGCTCTGGGGCCAACGTCCTGACTTTC. Encoded protein: CASSGLTGSGANVLTF.

This chain uses TRBV3-1 (or the pseudogene TRBV3-2) with TRBJ1-1; D uncertain. The V end was cut by 4 bases, the J end by 8 bases, with 14 bases between. CDR1 LGHDT and CDR2 YNNKEL come from the germline V gene (reference sequence). CDR3 length equals 13 residues. The CDR3 is CASSLTNKQEAFF. As DNA, the CDR3 is TGTGCCAGCAGCCTAACAAATAAACAGGAAGCTTTCTTT.